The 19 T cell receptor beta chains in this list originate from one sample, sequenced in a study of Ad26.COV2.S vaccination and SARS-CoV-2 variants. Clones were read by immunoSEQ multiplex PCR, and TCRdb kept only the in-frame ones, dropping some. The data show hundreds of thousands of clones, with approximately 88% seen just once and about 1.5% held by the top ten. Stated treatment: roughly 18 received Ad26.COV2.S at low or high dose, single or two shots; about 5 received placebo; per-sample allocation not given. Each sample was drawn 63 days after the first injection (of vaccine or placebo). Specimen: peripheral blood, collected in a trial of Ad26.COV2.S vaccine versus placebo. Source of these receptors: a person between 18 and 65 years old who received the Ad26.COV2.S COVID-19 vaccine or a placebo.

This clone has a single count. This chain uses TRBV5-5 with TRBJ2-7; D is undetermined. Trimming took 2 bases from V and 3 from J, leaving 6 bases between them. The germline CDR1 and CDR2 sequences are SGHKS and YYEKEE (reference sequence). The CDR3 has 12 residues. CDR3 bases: TGTGCCAGCAGCTTTGGCGGCTACGAGCAGTACTTC. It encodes CASSFGGYEQYF.

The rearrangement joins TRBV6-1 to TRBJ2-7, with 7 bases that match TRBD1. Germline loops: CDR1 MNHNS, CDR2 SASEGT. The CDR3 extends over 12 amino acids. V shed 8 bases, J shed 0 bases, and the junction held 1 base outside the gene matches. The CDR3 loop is CASAGGSYEQYF. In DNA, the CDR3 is TGTGCCAGCGCAGGGGGCTCCTACGAGCAGTACTTC.

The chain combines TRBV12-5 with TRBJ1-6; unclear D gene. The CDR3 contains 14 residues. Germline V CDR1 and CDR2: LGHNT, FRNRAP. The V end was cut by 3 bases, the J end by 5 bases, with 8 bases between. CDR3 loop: CASGLLGNNSPLHF. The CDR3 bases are TGTGCTAGTGGTTTACTGGGAAATAATTCACCCCTCCACTTT.

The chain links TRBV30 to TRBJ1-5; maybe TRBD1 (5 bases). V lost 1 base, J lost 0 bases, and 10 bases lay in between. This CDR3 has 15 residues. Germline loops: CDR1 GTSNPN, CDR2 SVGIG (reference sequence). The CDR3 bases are TGTGCCTGGAGTGACCGGGGGTATAGCAATCAGCCCCAGCATTTT. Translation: CAWSDRGYSNQPQHF.

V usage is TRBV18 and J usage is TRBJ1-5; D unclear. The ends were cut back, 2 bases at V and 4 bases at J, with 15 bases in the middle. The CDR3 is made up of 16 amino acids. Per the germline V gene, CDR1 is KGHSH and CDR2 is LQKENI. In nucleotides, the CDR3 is TGTGCCAGCTCACCATCAGTTACCATAACTAATCAGCCCCAGCATTTT. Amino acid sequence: CASSPSVTITNQPQHF.

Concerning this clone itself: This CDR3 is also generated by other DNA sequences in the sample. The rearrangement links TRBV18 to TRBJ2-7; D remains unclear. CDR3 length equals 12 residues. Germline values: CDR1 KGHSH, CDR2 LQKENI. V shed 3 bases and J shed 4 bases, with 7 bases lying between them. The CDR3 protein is CASSPGGYEQYF. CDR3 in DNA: TGTGCCAGCTCACCTGGTGGGTACGAGCAGTACTTC.

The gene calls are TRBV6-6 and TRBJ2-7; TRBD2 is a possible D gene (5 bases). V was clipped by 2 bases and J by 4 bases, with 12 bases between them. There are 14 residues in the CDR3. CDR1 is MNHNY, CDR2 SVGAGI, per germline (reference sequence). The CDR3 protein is CASSYQIRGYEQYF. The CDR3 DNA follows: TGTGCCAGCAGTTACCAGATCCGGGGTTACGAGCAGTACTTC.

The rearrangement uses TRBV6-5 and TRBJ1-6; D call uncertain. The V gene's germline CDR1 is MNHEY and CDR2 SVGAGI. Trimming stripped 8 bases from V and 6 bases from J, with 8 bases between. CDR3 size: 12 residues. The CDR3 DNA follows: TGTGCCAGCCACAGATTTAATTCACCCCTCCACTTT. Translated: CASHRFNSPLHF.

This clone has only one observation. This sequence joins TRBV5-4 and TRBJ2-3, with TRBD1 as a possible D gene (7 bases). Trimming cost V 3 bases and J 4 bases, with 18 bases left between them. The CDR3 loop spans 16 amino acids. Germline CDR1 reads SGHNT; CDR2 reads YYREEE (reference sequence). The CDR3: CASSYGGGGAADTQYF. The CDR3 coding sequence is TGTGCCAGCAGCTATGGAGGAGGGGGCGCGGCAGATACGCAGTATTTT.

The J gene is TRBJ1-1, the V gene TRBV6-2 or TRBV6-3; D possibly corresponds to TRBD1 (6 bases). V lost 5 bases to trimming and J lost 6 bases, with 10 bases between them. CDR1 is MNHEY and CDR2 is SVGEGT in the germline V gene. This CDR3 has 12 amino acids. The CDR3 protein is CASSRQVAEAFF. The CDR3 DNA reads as TGTGCCAGCAGTAGACAGGTGGCTGAAGCTTTCTTT.

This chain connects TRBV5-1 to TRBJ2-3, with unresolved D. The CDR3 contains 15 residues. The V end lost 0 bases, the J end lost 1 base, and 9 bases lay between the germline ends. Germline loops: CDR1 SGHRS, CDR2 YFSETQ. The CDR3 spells CASSLDTAGTDTQYF. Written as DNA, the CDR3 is TGCGCCAGCAGCTTGGATACCGCGGGCACAGATACGCAGTATTTT.

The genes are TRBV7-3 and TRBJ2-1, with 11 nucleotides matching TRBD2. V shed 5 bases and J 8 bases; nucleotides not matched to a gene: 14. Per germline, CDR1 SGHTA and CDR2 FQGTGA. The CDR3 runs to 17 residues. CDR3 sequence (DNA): TGTGCCAGCAGCATATCCGGGACTAGCGGTTTCGTGGATGAGCAGTTCTTC. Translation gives CASSISGTSGFVDEQFF.

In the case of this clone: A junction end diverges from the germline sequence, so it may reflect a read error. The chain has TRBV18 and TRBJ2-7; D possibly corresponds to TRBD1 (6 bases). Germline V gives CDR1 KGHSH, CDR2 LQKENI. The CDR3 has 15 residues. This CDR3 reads CASSSPGRGTYEQYF. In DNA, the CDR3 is TGTGCCAGCTCATCACCCGGCAGGGGCACCTACGAGCAGTACTTC.

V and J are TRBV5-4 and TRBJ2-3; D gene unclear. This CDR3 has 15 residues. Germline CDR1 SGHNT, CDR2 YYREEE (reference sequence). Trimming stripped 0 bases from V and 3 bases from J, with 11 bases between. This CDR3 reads CASSLGLSQTDTQYF. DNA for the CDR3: TGTGCCAGCAGCTTGGGTTTGTCGCAGACAGATACGCAGTATTTT. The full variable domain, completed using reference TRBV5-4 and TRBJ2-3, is ETGVTQSPTHLIKTRGQQVTLRCSSQSGHNTVSWYQQALGQGPQFIFQYYREEENGRGNFPPRFSGLQFPNYSSELNVNALELDDSALYLCASSLGLSQTDTQYFGPGTRLTVL.

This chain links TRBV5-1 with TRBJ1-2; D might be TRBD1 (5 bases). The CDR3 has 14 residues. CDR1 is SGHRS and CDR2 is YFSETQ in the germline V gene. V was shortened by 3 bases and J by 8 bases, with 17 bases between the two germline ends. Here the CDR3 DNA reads TGCGCCAGCAGCTGGCGCAGGGTAAGGGGAGGCTACACCTTC. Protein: CASSWRRVRGGYTF.

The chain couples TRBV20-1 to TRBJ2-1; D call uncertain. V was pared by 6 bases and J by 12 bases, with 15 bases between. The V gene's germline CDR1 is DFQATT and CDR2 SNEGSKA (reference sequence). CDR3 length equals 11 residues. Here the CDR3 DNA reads TGCAGTGCAGCAGACCCCGAGTGGCAGTTCTTC. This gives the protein CSAADPEWQFF.

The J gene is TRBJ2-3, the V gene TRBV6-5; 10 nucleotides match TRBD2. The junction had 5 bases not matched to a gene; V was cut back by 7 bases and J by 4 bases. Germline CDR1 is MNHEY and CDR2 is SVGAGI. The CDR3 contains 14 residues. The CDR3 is CASIRTSGSDTQYF. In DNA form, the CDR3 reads TGTGCCAGCATAAGGACTAGCGGTTCAGATACGCAGTATTTT.

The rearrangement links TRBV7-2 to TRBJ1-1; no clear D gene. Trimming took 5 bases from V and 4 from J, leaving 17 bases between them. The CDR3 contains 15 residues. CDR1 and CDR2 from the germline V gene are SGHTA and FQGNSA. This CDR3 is CASSLWTERSTEAFF. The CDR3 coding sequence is TGTGCCAGCAGCCTGTGGACCGAGAGGAGCACTGAAGCTTTCTTT.

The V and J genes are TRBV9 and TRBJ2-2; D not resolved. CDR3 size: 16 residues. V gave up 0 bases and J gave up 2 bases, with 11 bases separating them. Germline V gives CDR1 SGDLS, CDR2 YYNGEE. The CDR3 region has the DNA TGTGCCAGCAGCGTAGTGGGGAACCCCAACACCGGGGAGCTGTTTTTT. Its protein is CASSVVGNPNTGELFF.